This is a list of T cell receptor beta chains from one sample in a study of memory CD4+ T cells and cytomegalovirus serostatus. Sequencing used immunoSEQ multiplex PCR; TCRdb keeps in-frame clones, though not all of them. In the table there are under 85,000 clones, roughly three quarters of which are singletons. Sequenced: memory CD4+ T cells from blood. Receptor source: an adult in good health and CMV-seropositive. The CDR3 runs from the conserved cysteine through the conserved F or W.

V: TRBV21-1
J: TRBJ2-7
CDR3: CASSSRDRDPYEQYF

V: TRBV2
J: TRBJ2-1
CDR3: CASSENRLPPYNEQFF

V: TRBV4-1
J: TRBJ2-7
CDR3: CASSQVSWGVGSYEQYF

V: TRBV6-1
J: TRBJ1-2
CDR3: CASSDRGYTF

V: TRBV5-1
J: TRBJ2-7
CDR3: CASSFYRDGEQYF

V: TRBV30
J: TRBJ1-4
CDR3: CAWSRDRGDEKLFF

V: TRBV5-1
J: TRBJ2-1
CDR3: CASSLAARAGGIYNEQFF

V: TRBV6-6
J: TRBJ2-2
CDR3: CASRLTGPGELFF

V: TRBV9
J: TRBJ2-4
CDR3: CASSPSYLSDPGNIQYF

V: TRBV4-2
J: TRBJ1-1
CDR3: CASSQPGREGTEAFF

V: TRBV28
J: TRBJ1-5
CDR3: CASSRTGLNQPQHF

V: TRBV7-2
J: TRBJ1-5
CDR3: CASSFPGGGKPQHF